The clone carrying this T cell receptor beta chain showed up many times. The time point was: persistent/refractory GD, antithyroid drugs over 5 years with positive TRAb. Making the TCR library involved RNA that had been extracted from PBMCs. These data belong to a study of regulatory T cells in long-lasting Graves disease. Building the TCR beta libraries relied on iRepertoire HTBI primers, and CDR3 regions underwent Arm-PCR. TCRdb processed the multiplex PCR reads anew with MiXCR; each CDR3 protein has one entry. The sample gives a few hundred thousand distinct CDR3 sequences, less than 25% of which show up once; around 13% is in the top ten. From germline, CDR1 is MDHEN and CDR2 SYDVKM. Trimming left V 6 bases short and J 0 bases short, with 9 bases between. The CDR3 length is 14 residues.

The chain joins TRBV28 to TRBJ2-4, with a possible D match to TRBD2 (6 bases). This clonotype was sampled from a female donor with Graves disease. The sequencing here drew on peripheral blood mononuclear cells (PBMCs), taken when the disease was refractory, from a patient treated with antithyroid drugs. The CDR3 reads CASSQGLAKNIQYF. The CDR3 coding sequence is TGTGCCAGCAGCCAGGGACTAGCCAAAAACATTCAGTACTTC.